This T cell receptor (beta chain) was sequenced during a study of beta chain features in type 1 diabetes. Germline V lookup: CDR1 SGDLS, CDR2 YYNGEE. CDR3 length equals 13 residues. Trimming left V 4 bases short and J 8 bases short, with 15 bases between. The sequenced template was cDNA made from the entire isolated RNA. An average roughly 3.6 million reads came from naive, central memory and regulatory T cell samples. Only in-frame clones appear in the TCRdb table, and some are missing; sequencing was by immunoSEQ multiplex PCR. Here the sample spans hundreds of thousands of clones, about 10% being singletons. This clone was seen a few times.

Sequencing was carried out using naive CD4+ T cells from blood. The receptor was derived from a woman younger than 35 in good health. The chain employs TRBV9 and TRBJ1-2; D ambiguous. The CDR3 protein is CASSLQSGNGYTF. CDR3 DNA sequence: TGTGCCAGCAGCCTCCAGTCCGGGAACGGCTACACCTTC.